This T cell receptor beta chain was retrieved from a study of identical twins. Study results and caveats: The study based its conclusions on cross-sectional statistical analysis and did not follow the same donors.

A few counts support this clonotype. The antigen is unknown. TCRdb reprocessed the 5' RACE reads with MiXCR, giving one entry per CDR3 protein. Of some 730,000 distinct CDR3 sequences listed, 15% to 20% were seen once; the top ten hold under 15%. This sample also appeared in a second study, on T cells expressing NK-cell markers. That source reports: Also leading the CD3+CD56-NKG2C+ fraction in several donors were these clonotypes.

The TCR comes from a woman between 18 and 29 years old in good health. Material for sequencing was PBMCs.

The CDR3 DNA reads TGCGCCAGCAGCTCGGAAAGGGGCAATGAGCAGTTCTTC. Its translation is CASSSERGNEQFF. The chain uses TRBV5-1 and TRBJ2-1; possible D gene TRBD1, 5 bases. Trimming stripped 3 bases from V and 6 bases from J, with 10 bases between. Germline V lookup: CDR1 SGHRS, CDR2 YFSETQ. This CDR3 has 13 amino acids.